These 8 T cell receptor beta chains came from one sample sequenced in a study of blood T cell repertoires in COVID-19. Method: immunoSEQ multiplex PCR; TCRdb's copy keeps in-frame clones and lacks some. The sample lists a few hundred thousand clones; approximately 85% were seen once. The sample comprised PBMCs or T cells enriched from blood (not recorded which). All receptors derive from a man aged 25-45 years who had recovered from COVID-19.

DNA for the CDR3: TGTGCCAGCAGCTCCCCGGGACAGCCCTACGAGCAGTACTTC. Amino acids: CASSSPGQPYEQYF. The V and J genes are TRBV7-9 and TRBJ2-7; 7 positions match TRBD1. Germline CDR1 SEHNR, CDR2 FQNEAQ (reference sequence). V trimming: 4 bases; J trimming: 2 bases; junction bases outside the gene matches: 5. This CDR3 comprises 14 residues.

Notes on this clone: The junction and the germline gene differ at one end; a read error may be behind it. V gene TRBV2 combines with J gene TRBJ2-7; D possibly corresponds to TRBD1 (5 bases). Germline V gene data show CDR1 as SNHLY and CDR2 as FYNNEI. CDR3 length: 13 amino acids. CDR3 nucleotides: TGTGCCAGCAGTCAGACAGCCTCCAACGAGCAGTACTTC. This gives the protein CASSQTASNEQYF. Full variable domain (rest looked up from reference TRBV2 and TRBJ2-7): EPEVTQTPSHQVTQMGQEVILRCVPISNHLYFYWYRQILGQKVEFLVSFYNNEISEKSEIFDDQFSVERPDGSNFTLKIRSTKLEDSAMYFCASSQTASNEQYFGPGTRLTVT.

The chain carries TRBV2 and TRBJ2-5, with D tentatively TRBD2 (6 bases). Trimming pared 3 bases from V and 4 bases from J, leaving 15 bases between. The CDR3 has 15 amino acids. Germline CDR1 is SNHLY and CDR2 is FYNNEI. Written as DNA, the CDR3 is TGTGCCAGCAGTGATGAGGGAAGGGGAGGAGAGACCCAGTACTTC. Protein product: CASSDEGRGGETQYF. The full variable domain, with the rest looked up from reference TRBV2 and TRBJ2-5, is EPEVTQTPSHQVTQMGQEVILRCVPISNHLYFYWYRQILGQKVEFLVSFYNNEISEKSEIFDDQFSVERPDGSNFTLKIRSTKLEDSAMYFCASSDEGRGGETQYFGPGTRLLVL.

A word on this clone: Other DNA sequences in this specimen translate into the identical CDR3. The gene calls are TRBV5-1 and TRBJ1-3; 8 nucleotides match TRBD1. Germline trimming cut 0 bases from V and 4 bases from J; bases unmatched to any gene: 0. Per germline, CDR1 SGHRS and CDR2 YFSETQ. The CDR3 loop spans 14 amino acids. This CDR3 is CASSLGQGGNTIYF. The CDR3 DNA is TGCGCCAGCAGCTTGGGACAGGGGGGAAACACCATATATTTT.

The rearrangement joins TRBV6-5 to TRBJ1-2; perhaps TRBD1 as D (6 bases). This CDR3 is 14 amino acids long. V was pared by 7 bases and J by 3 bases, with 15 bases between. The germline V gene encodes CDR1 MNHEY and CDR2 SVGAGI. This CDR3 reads CASTRDISYYGYTF. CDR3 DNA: TGTGCCAGCACCCGGGACATCTCTTACTATGGCTACACCTTC.

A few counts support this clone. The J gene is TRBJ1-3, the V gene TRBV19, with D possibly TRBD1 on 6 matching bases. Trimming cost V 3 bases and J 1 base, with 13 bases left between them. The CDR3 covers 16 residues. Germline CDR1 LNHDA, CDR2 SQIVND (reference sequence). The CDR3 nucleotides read TGTGCCAGTAGTATGTCGGGGGGCTTTTCTGGAAACACCATATATTTT. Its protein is CASSMSGGFSGNTIYF.

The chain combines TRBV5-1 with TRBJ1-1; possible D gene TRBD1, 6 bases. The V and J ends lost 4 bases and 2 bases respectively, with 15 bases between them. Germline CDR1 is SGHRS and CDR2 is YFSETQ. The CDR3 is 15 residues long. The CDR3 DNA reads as TGCGCCAGCAGCCCTTCCGGACAGTCTAACACTGAAGCTTTCTTT. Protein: CASSPSGQSNTEAFF.

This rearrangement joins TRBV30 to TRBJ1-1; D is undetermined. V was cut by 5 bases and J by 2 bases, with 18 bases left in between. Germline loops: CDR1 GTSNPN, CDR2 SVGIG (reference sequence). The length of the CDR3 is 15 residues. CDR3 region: CAWGRSGRANTEAFF. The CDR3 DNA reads TGTGCCTGGGGGAGATCGGGGAGGGCAAACACTGAAGCTTTCTTT.